This T cell receptor (beta chain) was sequenced for a study of T cell clones after liver transplantation (dated by TCRdb to the late 2010s). A note on the overall study: Samples were obtained from ITN030ST, a randomized trial in which withdrawal of immunosuppression was attempted within 2 years of liver transplantation. Donor-reactive T cell clones were identified by TCRbeta sequencing after a pre-transplant mixed lymphocyte reaction and then tracked in post-transplant blood. As an antigen-independent comparator for the donor-reactive sequences, third party-reactive TCRbeta sequences from pre-transplant MLRs were identified as well. Of the eight recipients, a few were HCV-positive, while the remaining recipients had been transplanted for non-autoimmune, non-viral indications. Until randomization at 12-24 months post-transplant, subjects were given standard immunosuppression, with no induction therapy. Tolerance meant complete immunosuppression withdrawal for at least one year without liver enzymes rising beyond twice the upper limit of normal. Blood samples were collected pre-transplant, pre-randomization before withdrawal, and post-randomization after either complete withdrawal or failed withdrawal. Of the 8 liver transplant recipients making up the studied cohort, 3 were classified as tolerant and 5 as non-tolerant. The paper as a whole reports these results and caveats: Conclusions were preliminary, limited by small, heterogeneous patient numbers and non-standardized post-transplant time points. Donor-reactive sequences declined more than third party-reactive ones, suggesting partial antigen-specific deletion unrelated to withdrawal success. In a couple of subjects, low numbers of available donor cells limited the measurable donor-reactive repertoire. Circulating donor-reactive CD4 TCRbeta sequences fell significantly post-transplant in most of the 8 subjects, irrespective of tolerance or HCV status. When repertoire turnover was taken into account, detection of donor-reactive sequences was significantly reduced in 7 of 8 subjects for CD4 and in 8 of 8 subjects for CD8. Since no allograft tissue specimens were available, donor-reactive T cells may have migrated into the graft instead of being deleted.

Remarks on this clone: It has no known antigen specificity. Base qualities are not provided; no much larger clone lies one nucleotide away.

The germline V gene (reference sequence) gives CDR1 as SGHKS and CDR2 as YYEKEE. From the cysteine up to the phenylalanine, the CDR3 has a length of 15 residues. Just CDR3 DNA is preserved here, 45 bases in frame from base 1. V is clipped by 8 bases and J by 0 bases, and the sequence between their germline boundaries is 15 bases long. Unstimulated PBMCs, after thawing, were stained for CD3, CD4 and CD8 and then FACS-sorted into CD3+CD4+ and CD3+CD8+ populations. All 8 studied subjects were randomized to immunosuppression withdrawal. The Qiagen DNeasy Blood and Tissue Kit was used for genomic DNA isolation. High-throughput TCRbeta CDR3 sequencing of frozen genomic DNA was performed by immunoSEQ, with PCR amplification, mapping, bias correction and internal controls included. In the original analysis: Productive rearrangements were retained, and unique TCRbeta sequences were defined by the CDR3 nucleotide sequence together with the V and J gene. For a sequence to be called donor-reactive, it needed a frequency of at least 0.01% and at least 5-fold expansion in CFSE-low cells compared with unstimulated pre-transplant cells. Per-subject minimum frequency thresholds, based on the lowest-template unstimulated sample, ensured at least 90% detection power. Jensen-Shannon divergence between the top 1000 TCRbeta sequences post-transplant and pre-transplant was used to measure repertoire turnover. Changes in detection of donor-reactive sequences were assessed with two-sided Fisher's exact tests. Imported from immuneACCESS, the table was reduced by TCRdb to in-frame sequences with V and J called. These copies leave out some clones; in studies compared against another copy, an unresolved V gene accounts for under half, and the cause of the remainder is not known. That table supplies the V and J calls and clone size; D and trimming were determined from the DNA. The sample contains roughly 16,000 clones, around 82% of them found a single time. Of the sample, roughly a third is held by the ten largest clones.

The sequencing used CD8+ T cells from blood, collected less than 50 months after liver transplant. The rearrangement combines TRBV5-5 with TRBJ1-3; the D gene is unclear. The TCR originated in a human patient who received a liver transplant. It is possible that, after a transplant, some T cells come from the graft donor. The nucleotides are TGTGCCAGGCATAACAGCCGATCCTCTGGAAACACCATATATTTT. This sequence encodes CARHNSRSSGNTIYF.